This passage covers 13 T cell receptor beta chains from one sample sequenced in a study of T cells in Graves' hyperthyroidism and ophthalmopathy. Amplification targeted TCR beta CDR3 regions from RNA transcripts. First-round RT-PCR with HTBI primers amplified the TCR CDR3 region. TCRdb re-called the multiplex PCR reads with MiXCR, one entry per CDR3 protein. In the table there are 450,000 to 650,000 distinct CDR3 sequences, 11% to 15% of which are singletons. Sequenced: blood. The source is a woman between 18 and 29 years old with Graves' ophthalmopathy.

The V call is TRBV11-2, the J call TRBJ2-5; 7 bases map to TRBD2. The CDR3 is 14 residues long. CDR1 and CDR2 (germline): SGHAT, FQNNGV. With 4 bases clipped from V and 4 bases from J, the junction kept 6 bases outside the gene matches. The CDR3: CASSSRTRGETQYF. The CDR3 bases are TGTGCCAGCAGCTCTAGGACTAGGGGAGAGACCCAGTACTTC. The entire variable domain, with the rest obtained from reference TRBV11-2 and TRBJ2-5, is as follows: EAGVAQSPRYKIIEKRQSVAFWCNPISGHATLYWYQQILGQGPKLLIQFQNNGVVDDSQLPKDRFSAERLKGVDSTLKIQPAKLEDSAVYLCASSSRTRGETQYFGPGTRLLVL.

This clonotype has ten or more counts. The chain employs TRBV30 and TRBJ2-7; D is possibly TRBD1 (7 bases). Trimming pared 4 bases from V and 1 base from J, leaving 11 bases between. Germline V gives CDR1 GTSNPN, CDR2 SVGIG (reference sequence). The CDR3 is 13 amino acids. Here the CDR3 reads CAWTQGGSYEQYF. CDR3 coding DNA: TGTGCCTGGACTCAGGGGGGATCCTACGAGCAGTACTTC. The whole variable domain, remainder taken from reference TRBV30 and TRBJ2-7, is SQTIHQWPATLVQPVGSPLSLECTVEGTSNPNLYWYRQAAGRGLQLLFYSVGIGQISSEVPQNLSASRPQDRQFILSSKKLLLSDSGFYLCAWTQGGSYEQYFGPGTRLTVT.

The table lists this clonotype with many counts. The genes are TRBV7-9 and TRBJ2-7; D remains ambiguous. CDR3 size: 15 residues. V was pared by 4 bases and J by 0 bases, with 13 bases between. The germline V gene has CDR1 SEHNR and CDR2 FQNEAQ (reference sequence). The CDR3 DNA reads TGTGCCAGCAGCTCAAGAGACTCGAGCTCCTACGAGCAGTACTTC. This translates into CASSSRDSSSYEQYF.

In this sample, this clonotype turned up many times. J is TRBJ2-2 and V is TRBV12-3 or TRBV12-4; TRBD2 might be the D (6 bases). V lost 5 bases and J lost 5, with 18 bases in between. The CDR3 runs to 16 residues. CDR3 DNA sequence: TGTGCCAGCAGTCCAGCCGGGACTCCGCTAACCGGGGAGCTGTTTTTT. This translates into CASSPAGTPLTGELFF.

This clonotype was seen at least ten times. This chain uses TRBV3-1 with TRBJ1-1, with 8 positions matching TRBD1. Germline-derived CDR1 and CDR2 are LGHDT and YNNKEL (reference sequence). With 4 bases clipped from V and 9 bases from J, the junction kept 7 bases outside the gene matches. The length of the CDR3 is 13 residues. The DNA of the CDR3 is TGTGCCAGCAGCCGGGACAGGCAGGGCCAAGCTTTCTTT. This translates into CASSRDRQGQAFF.

There are many counts of this clonotype. The chain carries TRBV10-3 and TRBJ1-5; TRBD1 is a possible D gene (6 bases). The CDR3 is made up of 16 amino acids. Germline values: CDR1 ENHRY, CDR2 SYGVKD. Trimming shortened V by 4 bases and J by 1 base, and 14 bases separated the two germline ends. CDR3 in DNA: TGTGCCATCAGTGGGGGGACAACAGGGAGCAATCAGCCCCAGCATTTT. Its translation: CAISGGTTGSNQPQHF.

This clonotype was observed at least ten times. The rearrangement links TRBV7-2 to TRBJ2-2; D perhaps matches TRBD2 (6 bases). The V end was cut by 5 bases, the J end by 7 bases, with 14 bases between. CDR1 and CDR2 from the germline V gene are SGHTA and FQGNSA. The CDR3 spans 14 residues. CDR3 protein: CASSPWGVRGELFF. The CDR3 bases are TGTGCCAGCAGCCCCTGGGGGGTTCGCGGGGAGCTGTTTTTT. The full variable domain, rest sourced from reference TRBV7-2 and TRBJ2-2, is GAGVSQSPSNKVTEKGKDVELRCDPISGHTALYWYRQSLGQGLEFLIYFQGNSAPDKSGLPSDRFSAERTGGSVSTLTIQRTQQEDSAVYLCASSPWGVRGELFFGEGSRLTVL.

The chain joins TRBV20-1 to TRBJ1-4; no clear D. CDR1 and CDR2 (germline): DFQATT, SNEGSKA (reference sequence). Trimming removed 5 bases at V and 3 bases at J, with 19 bases between. The CDR3 has 16 amino acids. CDR3: CSAPQKRFRANEKLFF. The CDR3 nucleotides read TGCAGTGCTCCCCAAAAAAGGTTTCGGGCTAATGAAAAACTGTTTTTT.

This clonotype has ten or more counts. The chain recombines TRBV12-3 or TRBV12-4 with TRBJ2-7; 7 positions agree with TRBD1. The CDR3 is 13 amino acids. Trimming cost V 5 bases and J 2 bases; bases outside gene matches: 3. DNA of the CDR3: TGTGCCAGCAGTGGACAGGATGCCTACGAGCAGTACTTC. Its translation is CASSGQDAYEQYF.

This clonotype was seen at least ten times. This rearrangement joins TRBV12-3 or TRBV12-4 to TRBJ2-3; no clear D gene. V dropped 5 bases and J dropped 0 bases, with 12 bases sitting between them. The CDR3 spans 15 residues. The CDR3 reads CASSPIGRSTDTQYF. CDR3 DNA sequence: TGTGCCAGCAGTCCGATCGGACGGAGCACAGATACGCAGTATTTT.

The table lists this clonotype with many counts. The rearrangement joins TRBV6-5 to TRBJ1-1, with no clear D. V was cut by 2 bases and J by 1 base, with 8 bases left in between. This CDR3 comprises 14 residues. Germline V CDR1 and CDR2: MNHEY, SVGAGI. CDR3 loop: CASSYAGRNTEAFF. The CDR3 nucleotides are TGTGCCAGCAGTTACGCTGGACGGAACACTGAAGCTTTCTTT.

The rearrangement uses TRBV28 and TRBJ1-2, with 8 bases lining up with TRBD1. V dropped 8 bases and J dropped 7; count of bases not matched to a gene: 3. The germline V gene encodes CDR1 MDHEN and CDR2 SYDVKM. There are 11 residues in the CDR3. Here the CDR3 reads CASDRGSGYTF. In DNA, the CDR3 is TGTGCCAGCGACAGGGGATCTGGCTACACCTTC.

This clonotype was counted at least ten times. This chain connects TRBV12-3 or TRBV12-4 to TRBJ1-3, with TRBD1 matching over 9 bases. V lost 6 bases to trimming and J lost 1 base; unmatched junction nucleotides: 4. The CDR3 sequence is 15 residues long. CDR3 in DNA: TGTGCCAGCAGGCCCGGGACAGGGTCTGGAAACACCATATATTTT. Translation: CASRPGTGSGNTIYF.